Included here is one TCR beta chain sequence, with context. The antigen is undetermined. This sample was included in a study of Tregs in tolerant kidney transplant recipients. Notes on the study in general: Biological reproducibility was not directly addressed in this study.

V was pared by 2 bases and J by 5 bases, with 9 bases of the junction left unmatched. This CDR3 is built from 16 residues. CDR1 and CDR2 from the germline V gene are SGHDN and FVKESK. Measured with immunoSEQ multiplex PCR; TCRdb has only the in-frame clones, and not every one. The sample lists 98,000 or so clones, about 90% seen once, with about 0.35% in the top ten. Here the sequenced sample was CD4+ T cells from blood, taken before the transplant. The TCR sequence derives from a human donor who received a combined kidney and bone marrow transplant. The chain uses TRBV14 and TRBJ2-1; 7 bases align to TRBD2. The CDR3 DNA reads as TGTGCCAGCAGCCAATGGGGAGGGAGGTCCGACAATGAGCAGTTCTTC. This codes for CASSQWGGRSDNEQFF. Variable domain in full (rest from reference TRBV14 and TRBJ2-1): EAGVTQFPSHSVIEKGQTVTLRCDPISGHDNLYWYRRVMGKEIKFLLHFVKESKQDESGMPNNRFLAERTGGTYSTLKVQPAELEDSGVYFCASSQWGGRSDNEQFFGPGTRLTVL.